This is a list of T cell receptor beta chains from one sample in a study of blood T cell repertoires in COVID-19. Sequenced by immunoSEQ multiplex PCR; TCRdb stores in-frame clones only, minus some. The sample includes 100,000 to 150,000 clones, 55% to 70% of them seen just once. Sequencing was done on a sample of peripheral blood. The source of these receptors is a woman aged 70-85 years with acute or convalescent COVID-19. Each CDR3 is given with its conserved first and last residue. The order of the fields is CDR3 protein, CDR3 DNA, V gene, J gene, D gene, clone size. A D gene is named only where the DNA matches it firmly. The size field is filled for only some rows; it gives once, few, many or a size class.

CDR3 protein: CASSDSLSSGEGGYTF
CDR3 DNA: TGTGCCAGCAGTGATTCTCTATCCTCAGGGGAAGGTGGCTACACCTTC
V gene: TRBV6-1
J gene: TRBJ1-2
D gene: -
clone size: -

CDR3 protein: CASSLVRTGELFF
CDR3 DNA: TGCGCCAGCAGCTTGGTGAGGACCGGGGAGCTGTTTTTT
V gene: TRBV5-1
J gene: TRBJ2-2
D gene: -
clone size: -

CDR3 protein: CASSLVTGGNTGELFF
CDR3 DNA: TGTGCCAGCAGTTTGGTGACAGGGGGGAACACCGGGGAGCTGTTTTTT
V gene: TRBV27
J gene: TRBJ2-2
D gene: TRBD1
clone size: -

CDR3 protein: CGNKRGLNYGYTF
CDR3 DNA: TGTGGGAACAAGCGGGGACTAAACTATGGCTACACCTTC
V gene: TRBV2
J gene: TRBJ1-2
D gene: -
clone size: many

CDR3 protein: CSVAGLAGVYEQYF
CDR3 DNA: TGCAGCGTTGCGGGACTAGCGGGAGTCTACGAGCAGTACTTC
V gene: TRBV29-1
J gene: TRBJ2-7
D gene: TRBD2
clone size: -

CDR3 protein: CASSRTGGDGYTF
CDR3 DNA: TGTGCCAGCAGCCGGACAGGAGGAGATGGCTACACCTTC
V gene: TRBV5-6
J gene: TRBJ1-2
D gene: TRBD1
clone size: many

CDR3 protein: CASSYGTSGSYEQYF
CDR3 DNA: TGTGCCAGCAGTTACGGGACTAGCGGCTCCTACGAGCAGTACTTC
V gene: TRBV6-6
J gene: TRBJ2-7
D gene: TRBD2
clone size: -

CDR3 protein: CASSSPDRFYEQYF
CDR3 DNA: TGTGCCAGCAGTTCCCCGGACAGATTCTACGAGCAGTACTTC
V gene: TRBV28
J gene: TRBJ2-7
D gene: -
clone size: few

CDR3 protein: CASRQGTNTGELFF
CDR3 DNA: TGTGCCAGCCGACAGGGGACTAACACCGGGGAGCTGTTTTTT
V gene: TRBV6-5
J gene: TRBJ2-2
D gene: TRBD1
clone size: -

CDR3 protein: CASSELVGNEQFF
CDR3 DNA: TGTGCCAGTAGTGAGCTAGTTGGCAATGAGCAGTTCTTC
V gene: TRBV19
J gene: TRBJ2-1
D gene: -
clone size: -

CDR3 protein: CASSDRSQETQYF
CDR3 DNA: TGCGCCAGCAGTGACAGATCCCAAGAGACCCAGTACTTC
V gene: TRBV10-1
J gene: TRBJ2-5
D gene: -
clone size: few

CDR3 protein: CASSSQGTSGRQYF
CDR3 DNA: TGTGCCAGCAGCTCCCAAGGGACTAGCGGTCGGCAGTACTTC
V gene: TRBV7-8
J gene: TRBJ2-7
D gene: TRBD2
clone size: -

CDR3 protein: CASSFQGASNQPQHF
CDR3 DNA: TGTGCCAGCAGTTTTCAGGGGGCAAGCAATCAGCCCCAGCATTTT
V gene: TRBV28
J gene: TRBJ1-5
D gene: TRBD1
clone size: -

CDR3 protein: CASRGNEKLFF
CDR3 DNA: TGTGCCAGCAGGGGCAATGAAAAACTGTTTTTT
V gene: TRBV27
J gene: TRBJ1-4
D gene: -
clone size: few

CDR3 protein: CASSLDSTGYYNEQFF
CDR3 DNA: TGTGCCAGTAGTCTGGACTCGACGGGATACTACAATGAGCAGTTCTTC
V gene: TRBV19
J gene: TRBJ2-1
D gene: -
clone size: once

CDR3 protein: CATSRPGTGGEQYF
CDR3 DNA: TGTGCCACCAGCAGACCAGGGACAGGGGGCGAGCAGTACTTC
V gene: TRBV15
J gene: TRBJ2-7
D gene: TRBD1
clone size: -

CDR3 protein: CASSLVGAGLTDTQYF
CDR3 DNA: TGCGCCAGCAGCTTGGTCGGAGCGGGACTCACAGATACGCAGTATTTT
V gene: TRBV5-1
J gene: TRBJ2-3
D gene: TRBD2
clone size: -

CDR3 protein: CASSLAQGRAEAFF
CDR3 DNA: TGCGCCAGCAGCTTGGCCCAGGGTAGGGCTGAAGCTTTCTTT
V gene: TRBV5-1
J gene: TRBJ1-1
D gene: -
clone size: -

CDR3 protein: CASSSRELIAGELFF
CDR3 DNA: TGTGCCAGCAGCTCCCGGGAGTTGATAGCCGGGGAGCTGTTTTTT
V gene: TRBV5-4
J gene: TRBJ2-2
D gene: -
clone size: -